This entry features one TCR beta chain sequence. The CDR3 is 16 residues long. Germline-derived CDR1 and CDR2 are SNHLY and FYNNEI. The V segment lost 6 bases and the J segment 4 bases; nucleotides outside the gene matches: 6. TCRdb re-called the reads through MiXCR, storing one row per CDR3 protein. The repertoire includes a few hundred thousand distinct CDR3 sequences, 15% to 20% of them detected once, and 7.5% to 9.5% sits in the top ten. The data belong to a study of T cell repertoires in cytomegalovirus infection. The rearrangement joins TRBV2 to TRBJ2-1; 13 bases are shared with TRBD2. The origin of this receptor is a human donor in good health (CMV status not recorded). Some clones in this sample may be carry-over from other donors' samples. Sequencing was carried out using PBMCs. The CDR3 DNA reads as TGTGCCAGCAGAGGACGACTAGCGGGGGGTTACAATGAGCAGTTCTTC. Amino acid sequence: CASRGRLAGGYNEQFF.